Sequencing of this TCR beta chain was carried out in a study of human T cells and chemical hapten exposure. Study as a whole: The upper back received 0.01% DPC by patch testing, with results read at 6 days. From small differences in pooled library volume came most of the variation in per-sample TCR yields. General study points: Those TCRs sitting above 1 in 1000 frequency stayed the same with DPC sensitization.

The CDR3 loop spans 12 amino acids. Germline values: CDR1 MNHEY, CDR2 SVGAGI. V lost 6 bases and J lost 13; bases outside the gene matches: 7. A single record per CDR3 protein comes from TCRdb applying MiXCR to the RACE reads. The top ten clones hold 1.2% of a sample with 250,000 or so distinct CDR3 sequences, 7.5% to 8% of them seen once. Time point meaning: pre-sensitization, week 0. The sample's treatment: therapeutic diphenylcyclopropenone sensitization with weekly scalp DPC. With regard to this clonotype: The target antigen is unknown.

This TCR came from a man younger than 35 with alopecia areata. Some clones in this sample may be carry-over from other donors' samples. The chain uses TRBV6-5 and TRBJ2-2, with 8 bases lining up with TRBD1. Sequenced material: whole blood, taken in connection with sensitization to the hapten diphenylcyclopropenone (DPC). In DNA form, the CDR3 reads TGTGCCAGCAGCAGAAGGACAGGGTGGCTGTTTTTT. This sequence encodes CASSRRTGWLFF.